The clone carrying this T cell receptor (beta chain) was detected only a few times. Antigen unknown. The data stem from a study of T cells after yellow fever vaccination. Turning to the study itself: Each low-cell-number fraction was prepared by means of SMART-Seq v4 Ultra Low Input. General observations from the study: The CD4 compartment and the CD8 compartment contained a small share of clonotypes in common. Booster samples showed a return of most primary-vaccination clones (roughly 96% CD4, 88% CD8).

Production of TCR cDNA was by 5'RACE template switching, which also added a universal primer site and UMIs. TCRdb fed the 5' RACE reads into MiXCR, producing one record per CDR3 protein. The sample holds some 200,000 distinct CDR3 sequences; roughly 3% are singletons and the top ten take about 3.3%. Source: CD4+ T cells sorted from PBMCs, taken 10 days after the yellow fever booster vaccination. This clonotype was sampled from a man between 18 and 29 years old who received the YFV17D yellow fever vaccine.

The CDR3 coding sequence is TGTGCCAGCTCACCAAGGCGGGCCGATCAAGAGACCCAGTACTTC. Its translation: CASSPRRADQETQYF. The gene calls are TRBV18 and TRBJ2-5; D is perhaps TRBD2 (5 bases). This CDR3 has 15 amino acids. The germline gives CDR1 KGHSH, CDR2 LQKENI. Trimming pared 2 bases from V and 2 bases from J, leaving 12 bases between.